This T cell receptor beta chain was obtained from a study of T cell responses to AZD1222 COVID-19 vaccine. Study findings and constraints: Spike-specific TCRs gained breadth and depth after people received two AZD1222 doses.

This clone was seen only once. The antigen remains unidentified. The method was immunoSEQ multiplex PCR; TCRdb's version includes in-frame clones alone and lacks a portion of them. The sample lists about 110,000 clones, approximately 86% occurring once. The CDR3 has 14 residues. The ends lost 5 bases at V and 6 bases at J; junction bases unmatched: 10. The germline CDR1 and CDR2 sequences are SGHTA and FQGNSA. The clonotype was recovered from an adult in good health. The material was peripheral blood, obtained on day 0 of AZD1222 vaccination. The chain is built from TRBV7-2 and TRBJ2-7; TRBD2 agrees at 7 bases. CDR3 nucleotides: TGTGCCAGCAGCACCGGGACTACCCAGCGCGAGCAGTACTTC. It codes for CASSTGTTQREQYF.